The 18 T cell receptor beta chains in this list originate from one sample, sequenced in a study of cytomegalovirus exposure and HLA in healthy donors. PCR employed 60 Vbeta and 13 Jbeta primers. Some clones are missing from TCRdb's copy, which holds only in-frame ones; the method was immunoSEQ multiplex PCR. Among 90,000 to 150,000 clones, 77% were seen once, and the ten largest hold about a tenth. What was sequenced was PBMCs. These receptors all stem from a man in his forties in good health and CMV-seropositive.

About this clone: At one end, the junction sequence differs from germline, possibly due to a read error. The chain couples TRBV11-1 to TRBJ2-7; 8 bases line up with TRBD1. CDR1 and CDR2 (germline): SGHAT, FQDESV (reference sequence). The CDR3 contains 16 residues. The CDR3 DNA reads TGTGCCAGCAGCTTAGTCGCGGGGACAGGCGGATTCCCCCGCGACTTC. It encodes CASSLVAGTGGFPRDF. The full variable domain, with the rest looked up from reference TRBV11-1 and TRBJ2-7, is EAEVAQSPRYKITEKSQAVAFWCDPISGHATLYWYRQILGQGPELLVQFQDESVVDDSQLPKDRFSAERLKGVDSTLKIQPAELGDSAMYLCASSLVAGTGGFPRDFGPGTRLTVT.

The chain has TRBV5-6 and TRBJ2-4, with D tentatively TRBD2 (6 bases). CDR1 SGHDT and CDR2 YYEEEE come from the germline V gene. The CDR3 has 15 residues. The germline V and J ends were trimmed by 2 bases and 6 bases, with 15 bases remaining between them. The CDR3 loop reads CASSLVGSGGNIQYF. CDR3 DNA: TGTGCCAGCAGCTTAGTAGGGTCCGGGGGAAACATTCAGTACTTC.

The chain uses TRBV6-4 and TRBJ2-3, with 12 bases matching TRBD2. CDR3 length: 15 amino acids. Germline assignment: CDR1 MRHNA and CDR2 SNTAGT. With V trimmed by 3 bases and J by 5 bases, 3 bases remained unmatched. CDR3 loop: CASSEASGGEDTQYF. In DNA form, the CDR3 reads TGTGCCAGCAGTGAGGCTAGCGGGGGGGAAGATACGCAGTATTTT.

The V and J genes are TRBV28 and TRBJ2-7; 8 nucleotides line up with TRBD2. The CDR3 covers 16 residues. V shed 3 bases and J 5 bases; nucleotides not matched to a gene: 12. Looked up from germline, CDR1 is MDHEN and CDR2 is SYDVKM. The CDR3 DNA follows: TGTGCCAGCAGTTTTTATGCCGGGGGGGCCGTCGACGAGCAGTACTTC. Its protein product is CASSFYAGGAVDEQYF.

This clone was seen only once. The chain uses TRBV29-1 and TRBJ2-2; maybe TRBD1 (5 bases). Deletions cut 5 bases from V and 2 bases from J, with 18 bases between. The CDR3 length is 16 residues. Germline CDR1 and CDR2: SQVTM and ANQGSEA. The CDR3 loop is CSVRGPGRVNTGELFF. CDR3 coding DNA: TGCAGCGTTAGGGGCCCCGGTAGGGTAAACACCGGGGAGCTGTTTTTT.

The genes are TRBV28 and TRBJ2-1; D might be TRBD1 (6 bases). Trimming removed 2 bases at V and 2 bases at J, with 10 bases between. Germline CDR1 and CDR2: MDHEN and SYDVKM. The CDR3 length is 15 residues. The CDR3, as DNA: TGTGCCAGCAGTTTACCAGGGGTACCCTACAATGAGCAGTTCTTC. Its protein is CASSLPGVPYNEQFF.

The chain uses TRBV6-5 and TRBJ1-4; D gene unclear. This CDR3 is 14 amino acids long. V was pared by 5 bases and J by 10 bases, with 17 bases between. Germline V gene data show CDR1 as MNHEY and CDR2 as SVGAGI. For the CDR3, the DNA is TGTGCCAGCAGTGAAGGGAGGGAGGTTGGAAAACTGTTTTTT. This sequence encodes CASSEGREVGKLFF.

The chain uses TRBV5-6 and TRBJ1-4; TRBD1 might be the D (6 bases). CDR1 and CDR2 (germline): SGHDT, YYEEEE. This CDR3 is built from 15 residues. V was cut by 1 base and J by 7 bases, with 14 bases left in between. The CDR3 DNA sequence: TGTGCCAGCAGCTTGAGGGGGGGCACGAGTGAAAAACTGTTTTTT. Translating gives CASSLRGGTSEKLFF.

This clone was picked up one time. The chain is built from TRBV2 and TRBJ2-7, with TRBD2 matching 9 bases. Germline V lookup: CDR1 SNHLY, CDR2 FYNNEI. V shed 2 bases, J shed 2 bases, and the junction held 4 bases outside the gene matches. This CDR3 is built from 15 residues. The CDR3 region is CASSESAGGPYEQYF. The CDR3, as DNA: TGTGCCAGCAGTGAAAGCGCGGGGGGGCCCTACGAGCAGTACTTC.

The chain uses TRBV4-3 and TRBJ2-3, with TRBD2 matching 12 bases. Germline CDR1 reads LGHNA; CDR2 reads YSLEER. After removal of 3 bases from V and 6 bases from J, the junction contained 13 bases not matched to a gene. CDR3 length equals 18 residues. CDR3 DNA sequence: TGCGCCAGCAGCCAGGACGTAACTAGCGGGGGGTTAAGGGATACGCAGTATTTT. This encodes CASSQDVTSGGLRDTQYF.

This chain joins TRBV7-2 and TRBJ2-3, with 8 bases lining up with TRBD2. In germline, CDR1 is SGHTA, CDR2 FQGNSA. The CDR3 is 15 residues long. V was pared by 5 bases and J by 2 bases, with 6 bases of the junction left unmatched. The CDR3 loop reads CASSQIAGNTDTQYF. The DNA of the CDR3 is TGTGCCAGCAGCCAGATAGCGGGGAACACAGATACGCAGTATTTT.

The table lists this clone with a count of one. The chain has TRBV5-1 and TRBJ2-7; 10 bases are a match to TRBD2. Germline CDR1 SGHRS, CDR2 YFSETQ. The CDR3 runs 15 residues. Trimming cost V 6 bases and J 1 base; bases outside gene matches: 7. CDR3 in DNA: TGCGCCAGCACTAGGTCTAGCGGGGGATCCTACGAGCAGTACTTC. Translation: CASTRSSGGSYEQYF.

The rearrangement links TRBV6-4 to TRBJ2-5; D may be TRBD2 (5 bases). There are 14 residues in the CDR3. Germline V gene sequence: CDR1 MRHNA, CDR2 SNTAGT. Trimming cost V 2 bases and J 6 bases, with 13 bases left between them. CDR3 DNA sequence: TGTGCCAGCAGTGACCGATTGGGGAGCAAGACCCAGTACTTC. Translation gives CASSDRLGSKTQYF.

The gene calls are TRBV5-8 and TRBJ2-7; 9 positions match TRBD1. Losses at the gene ends were 3 bases for V and 5 bases for J; bases not matched to a gene: 3. Germline V lookup: CDR1 SGHTS, CDR2 YDEGEE. The CDR3 is 13 amino acids. The DNA of the CDR3 is TGTGCCAGCAGCTCGGGACAGGGTGACGAGCAGTACTTC. Amino acid sequence: CASSSGQGDEQYF.

Of note for this clone: The junction does not match germline at one end; this may be a read error. The V gene is TRBV7-8, the J gene TRBJ2-2; 8 bases fit TRBD2. From germline, CDR1 is SGHVS and CDR2 FQNEAQ. The CDR3 runs to 16 residues. The DNA for the CDR3 is TGTGCCAGCAGCCCCGGGGCGGGGGGAACGGCCGGGGGGCTGTTTTTT. Its protein is CASSPGAGGTAGGLFF. Looking up the rest from reference TRBV7-8 and TRBJ2-2 gives the full variable domain: GAGVSQSPRYKVAKRGQDVALRCDPISGHVSLFWYQQALGQGPEFLTYFQNEAQLDKSGLPSDRFFAERPEGSVSTLKIQRTQQEDSAVYLCASSPGAGGTAGGLFFGEGSRLTVL.

This chain uses TRBV19 with TRBJ2-2, with 7 bases lining up with TRBD1. CDR1 is LNHDA, CDR2 SQIVND, per germline (reference sequence). This CDR3 contains 15 residues. Trimming removed 5 bases from V and 5 bases from J; junction bases left unmatched: 8. The CDR3 spells CASSDRDRETGELFF. In DNA form, the CDR3 reads TGTGCCAGTAGTGACAGGGACAGAGAAACCGGGGAGCTGTTTTTT.

The chain has TRBV18 and TRBJ2-5, with 8 bases matching TRBD2. The germline gives CDR1 KGHSH, CDR2 LQKENI. The CDR3 is made up of 14 amino acids. Trimming at V came to 6 bases and at J to 1 base, leaving 4 bases not matched to a gene. The CDR3 bases are TGTGCCAGCTCCCTAGGACTAGCCCAAGAGACCCAGTACTTC. Translated, it gives CASSLGLAQETQYF.

V is TRBV7-3 and J is TRBJ2-3, with 13 bases identical to TRBD2. The V gene's germline CDR1 is SGHTA and CDR2 FQGTGA. The CDR3 is 16 amino acids. V shed 5 bases and J 2 bases; nucleotides not matched to a gene: 4. The CDR3: CASSPTSGGITDTQYF. CDR3 DNA: TGTGCCAGCAGCCCGACTAGCGGGGGGATCACAGATACGCAGTATTTT.